This T cell receptor beta chain originates from a study of regulatory T cells in long-lasting Graves disease. The time point was: newly diagnosed GD, antithyroid drugs for less than 3 months. From PBMCs, RNA was extracted and then used to make the TCR library. Patient provenance is recorded as an endocrinology department in Xi'an, China. General study points: Segments TRBV28, TRBJ1-2 and TRBJ2-5 showed preferential usage in persistent disease. Persistent-disease Graves' patients showed less TCR diversity than new cases.

As regards this clonotype: The antigen is not known.

Germline values: CDR1 PRHDT, CDR2 FYEKMQ (reference sequence). V was clipped by 1 base and J by 4 bases, with 11 bases between them. CDR3 length: 14 amino acids. With iRepertoire HTBI primers and Arm-PCR of CDR3 regions, TCR beta libraries were built. Each CDR3 protein is one row after TCRdb ran MiXCR on the multiplex PCR reads. The sample comprises 240,000 or so distinct CDR3 sequences, over 20% of which are singletons, and approximately 15% rests with the top ten. V is TRBV13 and J is TRBJ2-7, with no clear D. The TCR was taken from a female donor with Graves disease. This specimen consisted of peripheral blood mononuclear cells (PBMCs), obtained at new diagnosis, from a patient treated with antithyroid drugs. This CDR3 is CASSLAGSFYEQYF. Written as DNA, the CDR3 is TGTGCCAGCAGCTTAGCGGGCAGCTTTTACGAGCAGTACTTC.